This passage covers 8 T cell receptor beta chains from one sample sequenced in a study of shared clonotypes between healthy human individuals. The repertoire was sequenced with immunoSEQ multiplex PCR; TCRdb's copy has only in-frame clones and lacks some. Of some 2,400,000 clones in the sample, approximately 96% are singletons; the top ten hold about 0.13%. Sequences were obtained from naive CD4+ T cells sorted from blood. Subset: CD45RA+ positively selected. Receptor source: a man younger than 35 in good health.

The chain couples TRBV10-3 to TRBJ1-4; the D is unclear. The CDR3 consists of 11 residues. Trimming cost V 6 bases and J 10 bases, with 9 bases left between them. Germline CDR1 reads ENHRY; CDR2 reads SYGVKD. CDR3 coding DNA: TGTGCCATCAGCGATAGCCGAAAACTGTTTTTT. It translates to CAISDSRKLFF.

This rearrangement joins TRBV5-1 to TRBJ2-6, with 11 bases aligning to TRBD1. The CDR3 contains 20 residues. With 3 bases clipped from V and 0 bases from J, the junction kept 11 bases outside the gene matches. The germline gives CDR1 SGHRS, CDR2 YFSETQ. In DNA, the CDR3 is TGCGCCAGCAGCTCAGCGCCCGGGACAGGGGGACTCTCTGGGGCCAACGTCCTGACTTTC. It translates to CASSSAPGTGGLSGANVLTF.

This clone has just one count. CDR3 amino acids: CASSADRGTGELFF. CDR3 nucleotide sequence: TGTGCCAGTAGTGCGGACAGGGGGACCGGGGAGCTGTTTTTT. The chain has TRBV19 and TRBJ2-2; 10 bases are shared with TRBD1. V shed 5 bases, J shed 5 bases, and the junction held 2 bases outside the gene matches. The germline V gene encodes CDR1 LNHDA and CDR2 SQIVND (reference sequence). The CDR3 totals 14 residues. Variable domain in full (rest from reference TRBV19 and TRBJ2-2): DGGITQSPKYLFRKEGQNVTLSCEQNLNHDAMYWYRQDPGQGLRLIYYSQIVNDFQKGDIAEGYSVSREKKESFPLTVTSAQKNPTAFYLCASSADRGTGELFFGEGSRLTVL.

The rearrangement links TRBV11-2 to TRBJ2-5; 9 bases agree with TRBD2. J lost 3 bases, V lost 7 bases, and 12 bases had no gene match. The CDR3 is 16 residues long. Looked up from germline, CDR1 is SGHAT and CDR2 is FQNNGV. CDR3 protein: CASNPFIPSGKETQYF. CDR3 in DNA: TGTGCCAGCAACCCGTTTATCCCTAGCGGGAAAGAGACCCAGTACTTC.

The chain recombines TRBV7-2 with TRBJ2-3; D is undetermined. Trimming shortened V by 3 bases and J by 2 bases, and 15 bases separated the two germline ends. This CDR3 comprises 16 residues. CDR1 SGHTA and CDR2 FQGNSA come from the germline V gene. Here the CDR3 reads CASSFQLGPNTDTQYF. As DNA, the CDR3 is TGTGCCAGCAGCTTCCAATTGGGCCCCAACACAGATACGCAGTATTTT.

The chain links TRBV6-6 to TRBJ1-1, with D maybe TRBD1 (6 bases). CDR3 size: 14 residues. Germline assignment: CDR1 MNHNY and CDR2 SVGAGI (reference sequence). Trimming removed 7 bases from V and 2 bases from J, with 14 bases in between. CDR3 in amino acids: CASISRDTNTEAFF. The CDR3 coding sequence is TGTGCCAGCATTTCACGGGACACCAACACTGAAGCTTTCTTT.

The chain has TRBV30 and TRBJ1-2; a possible D gene is TRBD1 (5 bases). V lost 3 bases and J 4 bases, leaving 15 bases between the germline ends. From germline, CDR1 is GTSNPN and CDR2 SVGIG (reference sequence). There are 14 residues in the CDR3. CDR3 sequence: CAWSVGGSPYGYTF. The CDR3, as DNA: TGTGCCTGGAGCGTCGGGGGATCCCCCTATGGCTACACCTTC.

CDR3 bases: TGTGCCAGTAGTACAACAGGGACCTCTAATGAAAAACTGTTTTTT. It codes for CASSTTGTSNEKLFF. The chain combines TRBV19 with TRBJ1-4; tentatively, D is TRBD1 (6 bases). The CDR3 contains 15 residues. Between the trimmed V and J ends, which lost 4 bases and 3 bases, there was a span of 12 bases. In germline, CDR1 is LNHDA, CDR2 SQIVND (reference sequence).